These 27 T cell receptor beta chains came from one sample sequenced in a study of shared clonotypes between healthy human individuals. Sequencing was performed with immunoSEQ multiplex PCR; in TCRdb, only in-frame clones are kept and a portion is missing. The sample holds 1.5 million to 2.5 million clones, about 95% seen once. Terminally differentiated effector memory CD45RA+ cells were excluded from the naive CD8 cells, which were CD45RO-negative and positively selected for CCR7. Sequencing input: naive CD8+ T cells sorted from blood. Receptors were obtained from a man aged 18 to 35 in good health.

This clone was recorded only once. CDR3 nucleotide sequence: TGTGCCAGCCAAGGGACGGCAGTCTGGGGAAGCACAGATACGCAGTATTTT. It codes for CASQGTAVWGSTDTQYF. The V gene is TRBV2, the J gene TRBJ2-3, with D perhaps TRBD1 or TRBD2 (5 bases each). V was pared by 8 bases and J by 0 bases, with 21 bases between. This CDR3 has 17 amino acids. Germline loops: CDR1 SNHLY, CDR2 FYNNEI.

With respect to this clone: Other DNA sequences from this sample encode an identical CDR3 as well. The chain joins TRBV5-1 to TRBJ2-7, with 8 bases fitting TRBD1. The germline CDR1 and CDR2 sequences are SGHRS and YFSETQ. The length of the CDR3 is 14 residues. The ends lost 4 bases at V and 2 bases at J; junction bases unmatched: 5. CDR3 sequence: CASSLRTGPYEQYF. The CDR3 DNA reads as TGCGCCAGCAGCCTAAGGACAGGGCCCTACGAGCAGTACTTC.

This clone is a singleton in its sample. The chain uses TRBV6-6 and TRBJ2-3; 7 bases align to TRBD2. Trimming took 6 bases from V and 4 from J; bases not matched to a gene: 7. This CDR3 is built from 14 residues. CDR1 and CDR2 from the germline V gene are MNHNY and SVGAGI (reference sequence). The CDR3 DNA follows: TGTGCCAGCAGCCGATTGACTAGCCCAGATACGCAGTATTTT. Its translation is CASSRLTSPDTQYF.

The DNA of the CDR3 is TGTGCCAGCAGTGAGGCAGGGGAGATCTACGAGCAGTACTTC. Translating it yields CASSEAGEIYEQYF. V gene TRBV2 combines with J gene TRBJ2-7, with D perhaps matching TRBD1 (6 bases). CDR3 length equals 14 residues. The V gene's germline CDR1 is SNHLY and CDR2 FYNNEI. The V gene lost 3 bases and the J gene lost 3 bases, with 12 bases spanning the gap.

The chain joins TRBV11-2 to TRBJ2-1; 8 bases align to TRBD2. This CDR3 is 15 amino acids long. The V gene's germline CDR1 is SGHAT and CDR2 FQNNGV. V lost 7 bases and J lost 8; bases outside the gene matches: 13. The CDR3 loop reads CASKPPGGIYDEQFF. Here the CDR3 DNA reads TGTGCCAGCAAACCTCCGGGGGGGATTTACGATGAGCAGTTCTTC.

The chain has TRBV6-1 and TRBJ1-2, with TRBD1 identical over 7 bases. This CDR3 is 15 amino acids long. Germline loops: CDR1 MNHNS, CDR2 SASEGT. V gave up 2 bases and J gave up 4 bases; unmatched junction bases: 7. CDR3 bases: TGTGCCAGCAGTGAATGGACAGGTGGAATCTATGGCTACACCTTC. This translates into CASSEWTGGIYGYTF.

There are many counts of this clone. Other DNA sequences in this sample translate to the same CDR3. This chain joins TRBV9 and TRBJ2-7; 9 nucleotides agree with TRBD1. Germline CDR1 reads SGDLS; CDR2 reads YYNGEE. The CDR3 loop spans 14 amino acids. V gave up 0 bases and J gave up 2 bases; unmatched junction bases: 0. The CDR3 bases are TGTGCCAGCAGCGTAGGACAGGGGGCCTACGAGCAGTACTTC. Translated, it gives CASSVGQGAYEQYF. Drawing the rest from reference TRBV9 and TRBJ2-7, the complete variable domain is DSGVTQTPKHLITATGQRVTLRCSPRSGDLSVYWYQQSLDQGLQFLIQYYNGEERAKGNILERFSAQQFPDLHSELNLSSLELGDSALYFCASSVGQGAYEQYFGPGTRLTVT.

The chain combines TRBV6-5 with TRBJ2-5; D gene unclear. The CDR3 length is 14 residues. Trimming took 5 bases from V and 0 from J, leaving 10 bases between them. Germline V gene data show CDR1 as MNHEY and CDR2 as SVGAGI. The CDR3: CASSGRAYQETQYF. CDR3 DNA sequence: TGTGCCAGCAGTGGCCGGGCGTACCAAGAGACCCAGTACTTC.

The chain has TRBV6-5 and TRBJ2-7, with 10 positions matching TRBD1. The CDR3 has 15 amino acids. Trimming at V came to 2 bases and at J to 5 bases, leaving 6 bases not matched to a gene. Germline V gene lookup returns CDR1 MNHEY and CDR2 SVGAGI. The CDR3 coding sequence is TGTGCCAGCAGTTACCCAGGACAGGGGGGAGACGAGCAGTACTTC. Amino acid sequence: CASSYPGQGGDEQYF.

The rearrangement links TRBV28 to TRBJ2-4, with D perhaps matching TRBD2 (6 bases). V lost 6 bases and J lost 5, with 14 bases in between. The CDR3 length is 14 residues. Per germline, CDR1 MDHEN and CDR2 SYDVKM. CDR3 region: CASSVRGAQNIQYF. The CDR3 coding sequence is TGTGCCAGCAGCGTGCGGGGTGCCCAAAACATTCAGTACTTC.

The rearrangement links TRBV4-1 to TRBJ2-7; 7 bases fit TRBD1. V lost 2 bases and J lost 3; bases outside the gene matches: 4. The CDR3 loop spans 14 amino acids. The germline gives CDR1 MGHRA, CDR2 YSYEKL. CDR3 loop: CASSQRTGYYEQYF. CDR3 DNA: TGCGCCAGCAGCCAAAGGACAGGTTACTACGAGCAGTACTTC.

The chain employs TRBV6-1 and TRBJ1-1; D remains ambiguous. The V end lost 2 bases, the J end lost 6 bases, and 22 bases lay between the germline ends. This CDR3 spans 17 amino acids. The germline gives CDR1 MNHNS, CDR2 SASEGT. The CDR3 spells CASSEKGRARFGAEAFF. The CDR3 DNA follows: TGTGCCAGCAGTGAAAAGGGCCGGGCGCGATTTGGAGCTGAAGCTTTCTTT.

In the case of this clone: Different DNA sequences within this sample yield the same CDR3. J is TRBJ2-1 and V is TRBV6-5; the match to TRBD2 covers 11 bases. The CDR3 length is 14 residues. CDR1 is MNHEY and CDR2 is SVGAGI in the germline V gene. The trim removed 5 bases at V and 5 bases at J, leaving 2 bases unmatched. DNA for the CDR3: TGTGCCAGCAGTCTAGCGGGAGGAAACAATGAGCAGTTCTTC. Amino acids: CASSLAGGNNEQFF.

This chain connects TRBV28 to TRBJ2-2; D is unclear. Germline V gene data show CDR1 as MDHEN and CDR2 as SYDVKM. Trimming pared 6 bases from V and 3 bases from J, leaving 17 bases between. The CDR3 covers 16 residues. In nucleotides, the CDR3 is TGTGCCAGCAGAACTATAAGAGAGATACACACCGGGGAGCTGTTTTTT. It translates to CASRTIREIHTGELFF.

The chain couples TRBV29-1 to TRBJ1-1, with 7 nucleotides matching TRBD1. The CDR3 loop spans 15 amino acids. Losses at the gene ends were 2 bases for V and 0 bases for J; bases not matched to a gene: 6. CDR1 is SQVTM and CDR2 is ANQGSEA in the germline V gene. The CDR3 sequence is CSVEPTGFMNTEAFF. The CDR3 DNA reads TGCAGCGTTGAACCGACAGGGTTCATGAACACTGAAGCTTTCTTT.

The chain has TRBV6-6 and TRBJ2-4, with TRBD1 identical over 8 bases. The CDR3 extends over 15 amino acids. V lost 5 bases and J lost 3; bases outside the gene matches: 6. Germline V gives CDR1 MNHNY, CDR2 SVGAGI (reference sequence). The CDR3 DNA reads as TGTGCCAGCAGTCTAATCGGGACAGGCAAAAACATTCAGTACTTC. Encoded protein: CASSLIGTGKNIQYF.

The chain has TRBV9 and TRBJ2-1; no firm D call. The V end lost 0 bases, the J end lost 6 bases, and 16 bases lay between the germline ends. This CDR3 is built from 16 residues. Germline V gene sequence: CDR1 SGDLS, CDR2 YYNGEE. The DNA for the CDR3 is TGTGCCAGCAGCGTAGACTACGACATCTTACCCAATGAGCAGTTCTTC. This codes for CASSVDYDILPNEQFF. Supplemented by reference TRBV9 and TRBJ2-1, the full variable domain reads DSGVTQTPKHLITATGQRVTLRCSPRSGDLSVYWYQQSLDQGLQFLIQYYNGEERAKGNILERFSAQQFPDLHSELNLSSLELGDSALYFCASSVDYDILPNEQFFGPGTRLTVL.

V and J are TRBV5-6 and TRBJ2-5; D unclear. V shed 0 bases and J shed 5 bases, with 8 bases lying between them. CDR1 SGHDT and CDR2 YYEEEE come from the germline V gene. This CDR3 region has 13 residues. CDR3 sequence reads: CASSLEPEETQYF. CDR3 DNA: TGTGCCAGCAGCTTGGAGCCTGAGGAGACCCAGTACTTC.

The chain joins TRBV27 to TRBJ2-3, with a tentative D call TRBD1 (5 bases). The CDR3 loop spans 14 amino acids. The V end was cut by 6 bases, the J end by 4 bases, with 14 bases between. Germline V gene data show CDR1 as MNHEY and CDR2 as SMNVEV (reference sequence). The DNA of the CDR3 is TGTGCCAGCAGCCTGACAAGGGGCCCAGATACGCAGTATTTT. Translating it yields CASSLTRGPDTQYF.

CDR3 residues: CASMGERGYEQYF. CDR3 in DNA: TGTGCCAGTATGGGGGAGCGGGGGTACGAGCAGTACTTC. The chain carries TRBV19 and TRBJ2-7, with 8 nucleotides matching TRBD2. The CDR3 consists of 13 residues. Germline V gives CDR1 LNHDA, CDR2 SQIVND (reference sequence). V dropped 7 bases and J dropped 4; count of bases not matched to a gene: 6.

Remarks on this clone: The sample contains more than one DNA sequence encoding this CDR3. The genes are TRBV9 and TRBJ2-7, with D perhaps matching TRBD1 (6 bases). V lost 4 bases to trimming and J lost 1 base, with 12 bases between them. CDR1 is SGDLS and CDR2 is YYNGEE in the germline V gene. The CDR3 totals 14 residues. The CDR3 region is CASSPVGGSYEQYF. CDR3 in DNA: TGTGCCAGCAGCCCAGTAGGGGGATCCTACGAGCAGTACTTC.

The chain uses TRBV9 and TRBJ2-2; 8 positions agree with TRBD2. Per germline, CDR1 SGDLS and CDR2 YYNGEE. The CDR3 is made up of 15 amino acids. The V gene end was trimmed by 4 bases and the J gene end by 5 bases; junction bases not matched to a gene: 7. In DNA form, the CDR3 reads TGTGCCAGCAGCCCGAGCGGGGGCGCGACCGGGGAGCTGTTTTTT. Its protein product is CASSPSGGATGELFF. Looking up the rest from reference TRBV9 and TRBJ2-2 gives the full variable domain: DSGVTQTPKHLITATGQRVTLRCSPRSGDLSVYWYQQSLDQGLQFLIQYYNGEERAKGNILERFSAQQFPDLHSELNLSSLELGDSALYFCASSPSGGATGELFFGEGSRLTVL.

The genes are TRBV30 and TRBJ2-7, with D maybe TRBD2 (6 bases). Deletions cut 0 bases from V and 5 bases from J, with 14 bases between. There are 14 residues in the CDR3. The germline gives CDR1 GTSNPN, CDR2 SVGIG (reference sequence). For the CDR3, the DNA is TGTGCCTGGAGTGTATCCCCGGGAGCCAACGAGCAGTACTTC. As protein: CAWSVSPGANEQYF.

The rearrangement joins TRBV30 to TRBJ1-4, with D possibly matching TRBD1 (5 bases). V was trimmed by 4 bases and J by 7 bases, leaving 19 bases between them. Germline V gene data show CDR1 as GTSNPN and CDR2 as SVGIG (reference sequence). This CDR3 is 15 amino acids long. This CDR3 reads CAWNRGFSSGEKLFF. CDR3 DNA: TGTGCCTGGAATAGGGGTTTTAGCTCTGGTGAAAAACTGTTTTTT.

The rearrangement uses TRBV9 and TRBJ1-2; no firm D call. V was pared by 5 bases and J by 5 bases, with 10 bases between. From germline, CDR1 is SGDLS and CDR2 YYNGEE. This CDR3 region has 12 residues. CDR3 sequence: CASRDARYGYTF. CDR3 DNA: TGTGCCAGCAGGGATGCCCGTTATGGCTACACCTTC.

This chain connects TRBV30 to TRBJ1-4; D is unclear. Germline-derived CDR1 and CDR2 are GTSNPN and SVGIG (reference sequence). Trimming removed 2 bases at V and 0 bases at J, with 13 bases between. CDR3 size: 16 residues. The CDR3 DNA reads TGTGCCTGGAGTAGTTGGCCAGTCTCAACTAATGAAAAACTGTTTTTT. Amino acids: CAWSSWPVSTNEKLFF. The full variable domain, with the rest looked up from reference TRBV30 and TRBJ1-4, is SQTIHQWPATLVQPVGSPLSLECTVEGTSNPNLYWYRQAAGRGLQLLFYSVGIGQISSEVPQNLSASRPQDRQFILSSKKLLLSDSGFYLCAWSSWPVSTNEKLFFGSGTQLSVL.

This clone was recorded only once. The chain links TRBV27 to TRBJ1-6, with D perhaps TRBD1 (5 bases). The germline CDR1 and CDR2 sequences are MNHEY and SMNVEV (reference sequence). V lost 2 bases and J lost 9, with 8 bases in between. CDR3 length: 13 amino acids. The CDR3 here is CASSLGTLSPLHF. The CDR3 DNA follows: TGTGCCAGCAGTTTAGGGACCCTTTCACCCCTCCACTTT.